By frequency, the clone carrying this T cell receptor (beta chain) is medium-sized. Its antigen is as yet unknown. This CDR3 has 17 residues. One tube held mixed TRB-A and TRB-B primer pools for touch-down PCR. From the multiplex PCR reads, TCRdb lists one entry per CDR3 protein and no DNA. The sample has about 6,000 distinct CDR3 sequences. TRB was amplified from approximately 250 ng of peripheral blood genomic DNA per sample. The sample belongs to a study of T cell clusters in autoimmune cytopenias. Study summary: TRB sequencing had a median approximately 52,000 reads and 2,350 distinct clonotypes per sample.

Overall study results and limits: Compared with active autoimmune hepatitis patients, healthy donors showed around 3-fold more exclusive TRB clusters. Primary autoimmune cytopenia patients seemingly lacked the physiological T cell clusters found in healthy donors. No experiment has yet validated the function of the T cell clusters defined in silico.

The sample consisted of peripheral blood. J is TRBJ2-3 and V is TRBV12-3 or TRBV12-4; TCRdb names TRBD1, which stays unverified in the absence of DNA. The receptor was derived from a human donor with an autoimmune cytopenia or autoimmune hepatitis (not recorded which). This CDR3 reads CASTPLGGAVYKDTQYF.